The rows below give T cell receptor beta chains drawn from one sample of a study of shared T cell receptors in the human thymus. Assay used: immunoSEQ multiplex PCR; TCRdb lists only in-frame clones, some missing. The data show hundreds of thousands of clones, with around 87% seen just once and approximately 0.0097% held by the top ten. In addition, the sample was reused for a study of human thymus T cells.

The sequenced material came from thymocytes. The receptor source for this set is a boy less than two years old with a congenital heart defect. The CDR3 runs from the conserved cysteine through the conserved F or W. A D gene is named only where the DNA matches it firmly.

j_gene	d_gene	v_gene	CDR3aa
TRBJ1-1	TRBD1	TRBV12-5	CASGPPGTEEAEAFF
TRBJ2-3	.	TRBV29-1	CSATILGTVTSTDTQYF
TRBJ2-1	.	TRBV29-1	CSVGPSTPRSYNEQFF
TRBJ2-5	.	TRBV6-5	CASSIDREQETQYF
TRBJ2-2	TRBD2	TRBV4-3	CASSQVNGTSGGADTGELFF
TRBJ2-7	TRBD2	TRBV2	CANEGLADLSYEQYF
TRBJ1-5	.	TRBV27	CASSFQGNAGQPQHF
TRBJ2-1	TRBD2	TRBV15	CATRASGSPYNEQFF
TRBJ2-7	.	TRBV27	CASSPVPSYEQYF
TRBJ1-2	.	TRBV6-6	CASSYSWRSNYGYTF
TRBJ2-1	.	TRBV6-1	CATQTLSYNEQFF
TRBJ2-3	TRBD1	TRBV5-1	CASSLAGTGQFADTQYF
TRBJ2-5	TRBD1	TRBV28	CASSPGRGQALKLKTQYF
TRBJ1-1	.	TRBV14	CASSQKLQGLNTEAFF
TRBJ2-2	TRBD1	TRBV7-9	CASSCWTGRITGELFF
TRBJ2-6	TRBD1	TRBV27	CASLDRGRPGANVLTF
TRBJ1-1	TRBD1	TRBV6-1	CASRGTGGWNTEAFF
TRBJ2-3	TRBD2	TRBV19	CASSPSGGPSDTQYF
TRBJ1-2	.	TRBV7-9	CASSSVQGGDGYTF
TRBJ1-3	.	TRBV5-1	CASSFAGSSGNTIYF
TRBJ1-4	.	TRBV19	CASRSLARVNEKLFF
TRBJ2-5	TRBD1	TRBV5-5	CASSLKQGRETQYF
TRBJ2-2	TRBD2	TRBV10-3	CAISELTSGRKGCTGELFF
TRBJ2-1	TRBD2	TRBV10-3	CAISVGLAGAWSDEQFF
TRBJ1-3	TRBD1	TRBV2	CASSASDENIGTGGIITSGNTIYF